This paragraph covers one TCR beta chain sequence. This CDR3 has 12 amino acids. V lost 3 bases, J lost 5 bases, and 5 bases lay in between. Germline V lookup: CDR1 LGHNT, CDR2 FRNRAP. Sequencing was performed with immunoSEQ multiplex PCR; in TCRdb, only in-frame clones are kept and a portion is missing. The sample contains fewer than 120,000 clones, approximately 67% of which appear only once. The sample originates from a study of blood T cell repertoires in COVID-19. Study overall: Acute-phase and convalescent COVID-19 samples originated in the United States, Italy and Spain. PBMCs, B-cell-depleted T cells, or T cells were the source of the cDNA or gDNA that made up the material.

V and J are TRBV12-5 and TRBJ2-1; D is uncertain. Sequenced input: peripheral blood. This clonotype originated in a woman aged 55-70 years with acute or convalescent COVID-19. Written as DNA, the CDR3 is TGTGCTAGTGGTTTTGGGCACAATGAGCAGTTCTTC. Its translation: CASGFGHNEQFF.